A single sample is the source of the 16 T cell receptor beta chains below, sequenced in a study of T cell repertoires in cytomegalovirus infection. TCRdb used MiXCR to reprocess the reads, holding one entry per CDR3 protein. The sample yields hundreds of thousands of distinct CDR3 sequences, about a sixth seen once. The specimen was PBMCs. The receptors were gathered from a human donor in good health (CMV status not recorded). Some clones in this sample may be carry-over from other donors' samples.

Of note for this clonotype: A much more abundant neighbour one base away suggests this may be a read error. The chain employs TRBV12-3 or TRBV12-4 and TRBJ2-6; D gene unclear. The CDR3 runs 13 residues. V was cut by 7 bases and J by 2 bases, with 6 bases left in between. The CDR3 DNA follows: TGTGCCAGCATCAAAGCTGGGGCCAACGTCCTGACTTTC. Protein sequence: CASIKAGANVLTF.

V and J are TRBV5-6 and TRBJ1-4; D is possibly TRBD1 (5 bases). The CDR3 is 12 residues long. Germline values: CDR1 SGHDT, CDR2 YYEEEE. V lost 4 bases and J lost 6, with 7 bases in between. Here the CDR3 DNA reads TGTGCCAGCAGCCAGACAGATGAAAAACTGTTTTTT. Encoded protein: CASSQTDEKLFF.

This chain links TRBV6-2 or TRBV6-3 with TRBJ2-1, with 8 bases identical to TRBD2. The CDR3 is 17 amino acids. Germline CDR1 and CDR2: MNHEY and SVGEGT. With V trimmed by 0 bases and J by 1 base, 5 bases remained unmatched. CDR3 residues: CASSYSMAGGSYNEQFF. The CDR3 region has the DNA TGTGCCAGCAGTTACTCGATGGCGGGAGGTTCCTACAATGAGCAGTTCTTC.

This rearrangement joins TRBV19 to TRBJ1-4; possible D gene TRBD1, 6 bases. Germline CDR1 and CDR2: LNHDA and SQIVND (reference sequence). V lost 4 bases to trimming and J lost 6 bases, with 12 bases between them. This CDR3 contains 14 residues. The chain's CDR3 is CASSKSAGDEKLFF. The CDR3, as DNA: TGTGCCAGTAGTAAGTCGGCAGGGGATGAAAAACTGTTTTTT.

On this clonotype: Just one base apart from a much larger clone, this may be a read error. The chain recombines TRBV7-6 with TRBJ2-1; D unclear. The DNA matches TRBJ2-7 better at its end, which makes the J call doubtful. Germline CDR1 is SGHVS and CDR2 is FNYEAQ. This CDR3 is built from 12 residues. This CDR3 reads CASSPSNNEQYF. DNA for the CDR3: TGTGCCAGCAGCCCCAGTAACAATGAGCAGTACTTC.

This clonotype was counted many times. The rearrangement joins TRBV7-9 to TRBJ2-3, with 8 positions matching TRBD1. CDR1 is SEHNR, CDR2 FQNEAQ, per germline (reference sequence). Trimming at V came to 6 bases and at J to 2 bases, leaving 7 bases not matched to a gene. The CDR3 contains 15 residues. The CDR3 sequence: CASSYRDRSTDTQYF. The CDR3 DNA reads TGTGCCAGCAGTTACCGGGACAGGTCCACAGATACGCAGTATTTT.

This clonotype was seen a handful of times. CDR3 protein: CAISGSSGRYANTGELFF. Here the CDR3 DNA reads TGTGCCATCAGTGGCTCTTCGGGGCGGTATGCGAACACCGGGGAGCTGTTTTTT. This sequence joins TRBV10-3 and TRBJ2-2; the D call may be TRBD1 or TRBD2 (5 bases each). The CDR3 extends over 18 amino acids. Trimming took off 4 bases at V and 0 bases at J, with 18 bases between the two ends. CDR1 and CDR2 from the germline V gene are ENHRY and SYGVKD.

This clonotype was seen a few times. V usage is TRBV5-6 and J usage is TRBJ2-7; no clear D. The CDR3 runs to 15 residues. Trimming pared 5 bases from V and 5 bases from J, leaving 20 bases between. Germline V CDR1 and CDR2: SGHDT, YYEEEE. DNA for the CDR3: TGTGCCAGCAGAGGCGAGGTGCAGAGGTGGGACGAGCAGTACTTC. Translated: CASRGEVQRWDEQYF.

This clonotype was counted only a few times. This CDR3 reads CSAPGEVSYNEQFF. CDR3 nucleotides: TGCAGTGCTCCGGGAGAGGTCTCCTACAATGAGCAGTTCTTC. V and J are TRBV20-1 and TRBJ2-1; a possible D gene is TRBD2 (6 bases). The CDR3 loop spans 14 amino acids. Germline loops: CDR1 DFQATT, CDR2 SNEGSKA (reference sequence). Trimming shortened V by 5 bases and J by 0 bases, and 11 bases separated the two germline ends.

This clonotype was counted at least ten times. The chain joins TRBV7-2 to TRBJ2-3, with 7 bases matching TRBD1. CDR1 and CDR2 from the germline V gene are SGHTA and FQGNSA. J gave up 4 bases and V 5 bases, and 12 bases lay outside the gene matches. The CDR3 is 16 amino acids. This chain's CDR3 is CASSPYRGVVADTQYF. In DNA, the CDR3 is TGTGCCAGCAGCCCCTACAGGGGAGTCGTCGCAGATACGCAGTATTTT.

This clonotype was recorded a few times. The chain carries TRBV6-2 or TRBV6-3 and TRBJ1-6; a possible D gene is TRBD1 (5 bases). V was shortened by 2 bases and J by 0 bases, with 11 bases between the two germline ends. The CDR3 has 17 residues. Germline V gene data show CDR1 as MNHEY and CDR2 as SVGEGT. CDR3 coding DNA: TGTGCCAGCAGTTACCTCGGGGCGAGCTCCTATAATTCACCCCTCCACTTT. Protein product: CASSYLGASSYNSPLHF.

This clonotype was seen repeatedly, ten times or more. This chain links TRBV7-6 with TRBJ1-2; perhaps TRBD1 as D (6 bases). V was pared by 3 bases and J by 6 bases, with 11 bases between. This CDR3 is 13 amino acids long. Germline loops: CDR1 SGHVS, CDR2 FNYEAQ. The CDR3 sequence is CASSFGGGNGYTF. CDR3 DNA sequence: TGTGCCAGCAGCTTTGGAGGGGGAAATGGCTACACCTTC.

This clonotype was seen a handful of times. The V call is TRBV20-1, the J call TRBJ1-1; no firm D call. CDR1 is DFQATT and CDR2 is SNEGSKA in the germline V gene (reference sequence). Trimming left V 6 bases short and J 3 bases short, with 14 bases between. The CDR3 covers 13 residues. CDR3 nucleotide sequence: TGCAGTGCCAACCGGGGTGAATACACTGAAGCTTTCTTT. It specifies CSANRGEYTEAFF.

The V call is TRBV19, the J call TRBJ2-5, with 9 bases matching TRBD2. This CDR3 is built from 17 residues. The V gene end was trimmed by 5 bases and the J gene end by 3 bases; junction bases not matched to a gene: 13. Germline V gives CDR1 LNHDA, CDR2 SQIVND (reference sequence). Here the CDR3 DNA reads TGTGCCAGTAGTCCGGATCCGGGCGCTAGCGGGAAAGAGACCCAGTACTTC. The encoded protein is CASSPDPGASGKETQYF.

This clonotype appeared many times. This rearrangement joins TRBV7-6 to TRBJ2-1; a weak D match, TRBD2 (6 bases). CDR3 length: 14 residues. The germline V gene has CDR1 SGHVS and CDR2 FNYEAQ. Trimming stripped 1 base from V and 4 bases from J, with 8 bases between. CDR3 sequence: CASSLGGVYNEQFF. CDR3 nucleotide sequence: TGTGCCAGCAGCTTAGGGGGGGTTTACAATGAGCAGTTCTTC.

This clonotype was counted ten times or more. The chain is built from TRBV7-2 and TRBJ1-3; weak D call: TRBD1 (5 bases). The CDR3 extends over 17 amino acids. The V end lost 3 bases, the J end lost 0 bases, and 15 bases lay between the germline ends. Germline V gene lookup returns CDR1 SGHTA and CDR2 FQGNSA. CDR3 amino acids: CASSFLGDLSSGNTIYF. CDR3 DNA sequence: TGTGCCAGCAGCTTCCTCGGGGACCTGAGCTCTGGAAACACCATATATTTT.